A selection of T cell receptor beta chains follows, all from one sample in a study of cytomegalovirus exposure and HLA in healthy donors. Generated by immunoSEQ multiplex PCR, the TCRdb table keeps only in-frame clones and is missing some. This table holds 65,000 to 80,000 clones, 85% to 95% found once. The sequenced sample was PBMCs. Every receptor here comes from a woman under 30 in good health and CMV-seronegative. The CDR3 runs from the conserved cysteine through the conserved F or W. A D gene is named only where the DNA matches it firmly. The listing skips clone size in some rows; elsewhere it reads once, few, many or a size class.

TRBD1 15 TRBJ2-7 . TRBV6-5 TGTGCCAGCCGGATAGGGACAGGGGTTCCCTACGAGCAGTACTTC CASRIGTGVPYEQYF
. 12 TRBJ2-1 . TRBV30 TGTGCCTGGGGGGGGGCGGCTGGTGAGCAGTTCTTC CAWGGAAGEQFF
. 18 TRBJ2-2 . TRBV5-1 TGCGCCAGCCGCTATGACACCCCGGGGGTAGCGAACACCGGGGAGCTGTTTTTT CASRYDTPGVANTGELFF
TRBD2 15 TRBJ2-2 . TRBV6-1 TGTGCCAGCAGAGCGGGACTTTCGAACACCGGGGAGCTGTTTTTT CASRAGLSNTGELFF
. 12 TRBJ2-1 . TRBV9 TGTGCCAGCAGTCCAGGAATTAATGAGCAGTTCTTC CASSPGINEQFF
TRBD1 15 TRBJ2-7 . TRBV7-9 TGTGCCAGCAGCTTAGTGGGACAGGGGTTCCACGAGCAGTACTTC CASSLVGQGFHEQYF
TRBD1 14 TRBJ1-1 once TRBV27 TGTGCCAGCAGTCTCGACAGGGCAGGCACTGAAGCTTTCTTT CASSLDRAGTEAFF
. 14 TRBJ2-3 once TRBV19 TGTGCCAGTAGTATTTCCATTAGCACAGATACGCAGTATTTT CASSISISTDTQYF
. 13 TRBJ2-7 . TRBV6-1 TGTGCCAGCAGTGGGGGACAAAACTACGAGCAGTACTTC CASSGGQNYEQYF
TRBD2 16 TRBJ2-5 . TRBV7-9 TGTGCCAGCAGCTTAATGACTAGCGGAACCCAAGAGACCCAGTACTTC CASSLMTSGTQETQYF
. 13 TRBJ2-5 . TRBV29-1 TGCAGCGTTGGGCAGGGGGGCTGGGAGACCCAGTACTTC CSVGQGGWETQYF
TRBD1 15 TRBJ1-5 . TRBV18 TGTGCCAGCTCCCCCGGGACAGGGAAACTTGAGCCCCAGCATTTT CASSPGTGKLEPQHF
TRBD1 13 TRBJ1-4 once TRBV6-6 TGTGCCATAAAAGGGACAGCGAATGAAAAACTGTTTTTT CAIKGTANEKLFF
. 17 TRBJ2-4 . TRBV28 TGTGCCAGCAGTCCCCGAGTCGGGGTTCAATACTTAGACATTCAGTACTTC CASSPRVGVQYLDIQYF
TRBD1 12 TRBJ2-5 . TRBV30 TGTGCCGCGGGACAGGGGAGTGAGACCCAGTACTTC CAAGQGSETQYF
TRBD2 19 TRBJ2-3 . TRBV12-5 TGTGCTAGTGGTTTCCCTATAGCGGGAGGTTTCACTAGCACAGATACGCAGTATTTT CASGFPIAGGFTSTDTQYF
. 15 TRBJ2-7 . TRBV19 TGTGCCAGTAGTTCCAGCGGCCTGGGGGGCTACGAGCAGTACTTC CASSSSGLGGYEQYF
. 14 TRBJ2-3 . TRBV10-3 TGTGCCATCAGTGGAACAGGACCCACAGATACGCAGTATTTT CAISGTGPTDTQYF
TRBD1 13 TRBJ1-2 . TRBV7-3 TGTGCCAGCAGGACCGGGACAGATTCTGGCTACACCTTC CASRTGTDSGYTF
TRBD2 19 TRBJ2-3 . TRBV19 TGTGCCAGTAGTACCCAACACCACGGACTAGCGGGGGAACGAGATACGCAGTATTTT CASSTQHHGLAGERDTQYF
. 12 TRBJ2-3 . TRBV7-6 TGTGCCAGCAGCCGACTCACAGATACGCAGTATTTT CASSRLTDTQYF
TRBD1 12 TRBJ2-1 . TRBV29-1 TGCAGCGTTGAAGGGGGGACAGTGGGACAGTTCTTC CSVEGGTVGQFF
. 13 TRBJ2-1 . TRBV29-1 TGCAGCGTTGGAATTTCTAGTCCCAATGAGCAGTTCTTC CSVGISSPNEQFF
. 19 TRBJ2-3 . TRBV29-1 TGCAGCGTTGTCCCTACTCCTGACAGTTTAGATCCTATCACAGATACGCAGTATTTT CSVVPTPDSLDPITDTQYF
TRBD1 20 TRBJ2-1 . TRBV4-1 TGCGCCAGCAGCTCCTACCGGACAGGGGGGCCCCATCAAGTCTACAATGAGCAGTTCTTC CASSSYRTGGPHQVYNEQFF
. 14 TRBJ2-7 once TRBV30 TGTGCCTGGAGTGCCCGGGAAATCTCCTACGAGCAGTACTTC CAWSAREISYEQYF
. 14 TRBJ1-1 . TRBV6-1 TGTGCCAGCAGCCTAGGGGGGGCTGGCACTGAAGCTTTCTTT CASSLGGAGTEAFF
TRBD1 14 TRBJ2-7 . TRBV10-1 TGCGCCAGCAGTGAGGACAGGGATATCTACGAGCAGTACTTC CASSEDRDIYEQYF
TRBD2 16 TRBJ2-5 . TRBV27 TGTGCCAGCAGTTTCCTAGCGGGAGGGCCCGAAGAGACCCAGTACTTC CASSFLAGGPEETQYF
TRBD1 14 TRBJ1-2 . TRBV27 TGTGCCAGCAGTTTGGAAGGGGGCGCCGGTGGCTACACCTTC CASSLEGGAGGYTF
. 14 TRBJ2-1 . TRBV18 TGTGCCAGCTCAGTTGGACAGACTCTCAATGAGCAGTTCTTC CASSVGQTLNEQFF
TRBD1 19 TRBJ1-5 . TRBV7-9 TGTGCCAGCAGCTTTATCCCGGGACAGGGGGAATATAGCAATCAGCCCCAGCATTTT CASSFIPGQGEYSNQPQHF
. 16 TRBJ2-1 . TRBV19 TGTGCCAGTAGTATAACGTGGGCGAGCTCCTACAATGAGCAGTTCTTC CASSITWASSYNEQFF
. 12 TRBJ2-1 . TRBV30 TGTGCCTGGAGTGTACAGGGTCAAGAGCAGTTCTTC CAWSVQGQEQFF
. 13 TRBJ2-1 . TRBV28 TGTGCCAGCGGCAGGGTTACCTACAATGAGCAGTTCTTC CASGRVTYNEQFF
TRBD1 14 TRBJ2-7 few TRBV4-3 TGCGCCAGCAGCCAACACAGGACAGGGGACGAGCAGTACTTC CASSQHRTGDEQYF
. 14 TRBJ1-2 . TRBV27 TGTGCCAGCAGTTCCCCGGGACTCCAGTTTGGCTACACCTTC CASSSPGLQFGYTF
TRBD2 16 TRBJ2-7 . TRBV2 TGTGCCAGCAGGAGGAGCACGGGACTAGAGACCTACGAGCAGTACTTC CASRRSTGLETYEQYF
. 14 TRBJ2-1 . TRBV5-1 TGCGCCAGCAGCTCAGCGAGCTCCTACAATGAGCAGTTCTTC CASSSASSYNEQFF
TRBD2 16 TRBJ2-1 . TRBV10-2 TGCGCCAGCAGTGAGTCGACGAGCGGGAGGTTAGATGAGCAGTTCTTC CASSESTSGRLDEQFF
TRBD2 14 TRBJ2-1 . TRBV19 TGTGCCAGTAGTATAGGAGGGACTAGCAATGAGCAGTTCTTC CASSIGGTSNEQFF
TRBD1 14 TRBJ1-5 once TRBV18 TGTGCCAGCTCCCAGGGGGTCAGCAATCAGCCCCAGCATTTT CASSQGVSNQPQHF
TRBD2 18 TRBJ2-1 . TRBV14 TGTGCCAGCAGCCAAGATAGGAGTCCTAGCGGGAGGAGCAATGAGCAGTTCTTC CASSQDRSPSGRSNEQFF
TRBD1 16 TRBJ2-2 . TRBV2 TGTGCCAGCAAGTTGGACAGGGGCGTAGGTACCGGGGAGCTGTTTTTT CASKLDRGVGTGELFF
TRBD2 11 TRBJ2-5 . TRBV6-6 TGTGCCAGCAGGGGGGGGGAGACCCAGTACTTC CASRGGETQYF